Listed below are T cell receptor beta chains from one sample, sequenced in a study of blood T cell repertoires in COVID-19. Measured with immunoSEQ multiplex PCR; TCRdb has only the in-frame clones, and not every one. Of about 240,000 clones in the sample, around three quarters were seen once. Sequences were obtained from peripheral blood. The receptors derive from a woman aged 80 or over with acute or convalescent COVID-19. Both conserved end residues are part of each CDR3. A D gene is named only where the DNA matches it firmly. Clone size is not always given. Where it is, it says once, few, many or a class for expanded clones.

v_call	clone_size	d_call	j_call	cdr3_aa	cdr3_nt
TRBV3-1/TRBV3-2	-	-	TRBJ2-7	CASSHNYEQYF	TGTGCCAGCAGCCACAACTACGAGCAGTACTTC
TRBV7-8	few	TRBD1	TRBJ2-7	CASSPRVSGQGNYEQYF	TGTGCCAGCAGCCCACGTGTATCGGGACAGGGGAACTACGAGCAGTACTTC
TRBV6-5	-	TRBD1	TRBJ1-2	CASRTTGAEGYTF	TGTGCCAGCAGAACTACAGGGGCGGAAGGCTACACCTTC
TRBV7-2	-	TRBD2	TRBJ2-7	CASSRGASGQYEQYF	TGTGCCAGCTCTAGGGGTGCTAGCGGGCAATACGAGCAGTACTTC
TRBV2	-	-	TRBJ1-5	CASSVGAPNQPQHF	TGTGCCAGCAGTGTGGGGGCCCCAAATCAGCCCCAGCATTTT
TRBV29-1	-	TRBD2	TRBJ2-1	CSAVKTAGVGSYNEQFF	TGCAGCGCCGTGAAGACCGCGGGGGTCGGCTCCTACAATGAGCAGTTCTTC
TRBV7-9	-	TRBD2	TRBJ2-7	CASSLAPGLARYEQYF	TGTGCCAGCAGCCTCGCCCCGGGACTAGCGCGCTACGAGCAGTACTTC
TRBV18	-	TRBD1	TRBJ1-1	CASSPGTGSTEAFF	TGTGCCAGCTCACCCGGGACAGGGAGTACTGAAGCTTTCTTT
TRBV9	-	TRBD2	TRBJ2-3	CASSISGGDTQYF	TGTGCCAGCAGCATTAGCGGGGGCGATACGCAGTATTTT
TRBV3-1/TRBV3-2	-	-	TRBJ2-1	CASSQDRGDSYNEQFF	TGTGCCAGCAGCCAAGATCGCGGCGACAGCTACAATGAGCAGTTCTTC
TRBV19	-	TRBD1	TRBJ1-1	CASSIAGGQGRAEAFF	TGTGCCAGTAGTATAGCGGGTGGACAGGGGCGCGCTGAAGCTTTCTTT
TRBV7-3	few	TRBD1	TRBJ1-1	CASSAEGQGYTEAFF	TGTGCCAGCAGCGCCGAGGGACAGGGATACACTGAAGCTTTCTTT
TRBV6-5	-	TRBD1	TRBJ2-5	CASSHDRVTSTQYF	TGTGCCAGCAGCCATGACAGGGTTACATCGACCCAGTACTTC
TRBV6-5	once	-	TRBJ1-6	CASNPRGGNNSPLHF	TGTGCCAGCAACCCGAGGGGGGGCAATAATTCACCCCTCCACTTT
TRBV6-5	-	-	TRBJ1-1	CASSPSKNTEAFF	TGTGCCAGCAGTCCATCCAAGAACACTGAAGCTTTCTTT
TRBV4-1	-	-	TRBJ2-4	CASSRELDSIQYF	TGCGCCAGCAGCCGGGAACTAGATAGCATTCAGTACTTC
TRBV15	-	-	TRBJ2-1	CATGGHRRNEQFF	TGTGCCACCGGGGGACACCGGAGGAATGAGCAGTTCTTC
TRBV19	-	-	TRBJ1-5	CASSIPPSTYRNQPQHF	TGTGCCAGTAGTATCCCACCAAGTACATACCGCAATCAGCCCCAGCATTTT
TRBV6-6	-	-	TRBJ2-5	CASSLLRSGNGHGAETQYF	TGTGCCAGCAGTCTCCTCCGATCGGGAAATGGGCACGGAGCAGAGACCCAGTACTTC
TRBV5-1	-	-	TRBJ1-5	CASSLAGMYNQPQHF	TGCGCCAGCAGCTTGGCCGGGATGTACAATCAGCCCCAGCATTTT
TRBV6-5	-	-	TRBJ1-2	CASSYRASGGYYGYTF	TGTGCCAGCAGTTACAGGGCATCCGGGGGGTACTATGGCTACACCTTC
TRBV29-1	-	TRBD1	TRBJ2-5	CSVEGDRGQQETQYF	TGCAGCGTTGAAGGGGACAGGGGACAACAAGAGACCCAGTACTTC
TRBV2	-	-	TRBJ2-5	CASSEGRTLAWETQYF	TGTGCCAGCAGTGAAGGAAGGACTCTAGCCTGGGAGACCCAGTACTTC
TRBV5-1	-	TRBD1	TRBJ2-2	CASSRTGGFPGELFF	TGCGCCAGCAGCCGGACAGGGGGCTTTCCCGGGGAGCTGTTTTTT
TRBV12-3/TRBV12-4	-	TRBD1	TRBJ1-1	CASSTGDSSEAFF	TGTGCCAGCAGTACAGGGGATTCAAGTGAAGCTTTCTTT
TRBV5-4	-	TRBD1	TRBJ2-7	CASSTGQEYEQYF	TGTGCCAGCAGCACCGGACAGGAATACGAGCAGTACTTC
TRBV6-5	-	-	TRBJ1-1	CASSSAGSEAFF	TGTGCCAGCAGTTCCGCGGGGTCTGAAGCTTTCTTT